Below, 12 T cell receptor beta chains from the same sample are listed, as sequenced in a study of blood T cells in healthy people across ages. Primers used in a second PCR of roughly 6 to 11 cycles were a sample-barcoded 5' primer and a J-beta primer mix. TCRdb reprocessed the 5' RACE reads via MiXCR and lists one record per CDR3 protein. The sample carries more than 650,000 distinct CDR3 sequences, around 24% recorded once. These data were also filed under a second study, of T cells of mothers and their children.

The specimen was blood. These receptor sequences come from a boy aged 5-17 years in good health.

The rearrangement uses TRBV25-1 and TRBJ1-2; D ambiguous. Germline V gives CDR1 MGHDK, CDR2 SYGVNS. The CDR3 consists of 12 residues. Trimming cost V 6 bases and J 6 bases, with 11 bases left between them. CDR3 sequence: CASSASWDGYTF. The CDR3 coding sequence is TGTGCCAGCAGCGCCAGCTGGGATGGCTACACCTTC.

The rearrangement uses TRBV6-2 or TRBV6-3 and TRBJ2-7; maybe TRBD1 (6 bases). The CDR3 contains 12 residues. The V end was cut by 11 bases, the J end by 2 bases, with 13 bases between. Germline CDR1 is MNHEY and CDR2 is SVGEGT. CDR3 in DNA: TGTGCCGTACCGGGACATACCTACGAGCAGTACGTC. Translated: CAVPGHTYEQYV.

This clonotype was seen more than once but under ten times. This chain uses TRBV7-9 with TRBJ2-5; the match to TRBD1 covers 10 bases. Germline CDR1 and CDR2: SEHNR and FQNEAQ (reference sequence). The CDR3 is 15 amino acids. J was trimmed by 5 bases and V by 3 bases; bases with no gene match: 6. The CDR3 DNA reads as TGTGCCAGCAGCTTTGGACAGGGGGAGGGCGAGACCCAGTACTTC. Protein: CASSFGQGEGETQYF.

V and J are TRBV7-9 and TRBJ2-1, with 7 bases that match TRBD1. The J call is in doubt because the DNA end fits TRBJ2-7 better. CDR3 length: 13 residues. CDR1 SEHNR and CDR2 FQNEAQ come from the germline V gene (reference sequence). In nucleotides, the CDR3 is TGTGCCAGCAACACAGGGGCTAATTACGAGCAGTACTTC. Protein product: CASNTGANYEQYF.

In its sample, this clonotype was seen many times. CDR3 DNA sequence: TGTGCCACCATCCCGCCCGGGGAAGAGACCCAGTACTTC. Translated, it gives CATIPPGEETQYF. This chain connects TRBV24-1 to TRBJ2-5; D perhaps matches TRBD2 (5 bases). Trimming took 8 bases from V and 3 from J, leaving 12 bases between them. This CDR3 is built from 13 residues. Germline assignment: CDR1 KGHDR and CDR2 SFDVKD.

This clonotype appeared a few times. This chain joins TRBV6-6 and TRBJ2-7; possible D gene TRBD1, 6 bases. The CDR3 is made up of 15 amino acids. Per the germline V gene, CDR1 is MNHNY and CDR2 is SVGAGI (reference sequence). V lost 3 bases and J 2 bases, leaving 14 bases between the germline ends. The CDR3 protein is CASSYTGTHPYEQYF. CDR3 nucleotides: TGTGCCAGCAGTTATACGGGGACACATCCCTACGAGCAGTACTTC.

The rearrangement uses TRBV12-3 or TRBV12-4 and TRBJ2-5; 7 bases align to TRBD2. The CDR3 loop spans 16 amino acids. V gave up 7 bases and J gave up 1 base; unmatched junction bases: 12. CDR3 DNA sequence: TGTGCCAGCACCATGGGGAGGGGAGGGGTCCAAGAGACCCAGTACTTC. Protein: CASTMGRGGVQETQYF.

V is TRBV6-2 or TRBV6-3 and J is TRBJ2-7, with 9 positions matching TRBD1. The V gene's germline CDR1 is MNHEY and CDR2 SVGEGT. The CDR3 consists of 13 residues. J lost 10 bases, V lost 5 bases, and 9 bases had no gene match. The CDR3 DNA follows: TGTGCCAGCAGTACCCGGGACAGGGAAGAACAGTACTTC. It translates to CASSTRDREEQYF.

This clonotype has a single count. J is TRBJ2-5 and V is TRBV12-3 or TRBV12-4; possible D gene TRBD1, 6 bases. Gene TRBJ2-7 matches the end of the DNA better, so the J call may be wrong. The CDR3 is 14 residues long. The CDR3 DNA reads TGTGCCAGCACCAAGGAGGACAGATCCTACGAGCAGTACTTC. Translated: CASTKEDRSYEQYF.

The J gene is TRBJ2-1, the V gene TRBV2; 7 nucleotides align to TRBD2. V lost 1 base and J lost 13; bases outside the gene matches: 10. The CDR3 has 14 residues. CDR1 and CDR2 from the germline V gene are SNHLY and FYNNEI. In DNA, the CDR3 is TGTGCCAGCAGTGAAGAAGCGGGGTACGTGAAACAGTTCTTC. Amino acid sequence: CASSEEAGYVKQFF.

V and J are TRBV5-1 and TRBJ1-4; D unclear. Germline-derived CDR1 and CDR2 are SGHRS and YFSETQ. The CDR3 spans 15 residues. V was shortened by 0 bases and J by 7 bases, with 13 bases between the two germline ends. The CDR3 protein is CASSLVTDGGEKLFF. CDR3 nucleotide sequence: TGCGCCAGCAGCTTGGTAACGGATGGAGGTGAAAAACTGTTTTTT.

This clonotype was detected only a few times. This chain links TRBV19 with TRBJ2-4, with 7 bases lining up with TRBD2. Germline CDR1 LNHDA, CDR2 SQIVND (reference sequence). This CDR3 is built from 11 residues. Germline trimming cut 9 bases from V and 9 bases from J; bases unmatched to any gene: 5. CDR3 residues: CASGGRGIQYF. The CDR3 DNA reads TGTGCCAGCGGGGGGAGAGGCATTCAGTACTTC.